These 23 T cell receptor beta chains originate from one sample sequenced in a study of T cell responses to AZD1222 COVID-19 vaccine. The table came from immunoSEQ multiplex PCR; TCRdb's copy has only in-frame clones and leaves some out. The sample contains approximately 210,000 clones, about nine tenths of which appear only once. The starting material was peripheral blood, obtained 28 days after the second AZD1222 dose. These receptors were taken from an adult who received the AZD1222 COVID-19 vaccine.

V gene TRBV27 combines with J gene TRBJ2-7; the D is unclear. The CDR3 is 15 amino acids. Germline V gene sequence: CDR1 MNHEY, CDR2 SMNVEV (reference sequence). V lost 0 bases and J lost 6, with 15 bases in between. The CDR3 sequence: CASSLSRTVPSEQYF. As DNA, the CDR3 is TGTGCCAGCAGTTTATCTCGGACCGTACCTTCCGAGCAGTACTTC.

The gene calls are TRBV3-1 (or the pseudogene TRBV3-2) and TRBJ1-4; D uncertain. V was clipped by 1 base and J by 8 bases, with 14 bases between them. Per germline, CDR1 LGHDT and CDR2 YNNKEL (reference sequence). CDR3 size: 15 residues. This chain's CDR3 is CASSQGYTLNEKLFF. The CDR3 bases are TGTGCCAGCAGCCAAGGATACACCCTAAACGAAAAACTGTTTTTT.

The chain is built from TRBV5-5 and TRBJ2-7; D might be TRBD2 (6 bases). Germline V lookup: CDR1 SGHKS, CDR2 YYEKEE (reference sequence). Between the trimmed V and J ends, which lost 1 base and 2 bases, there was a span of 13 bases. The CDR3 runs 15 residues. CDR3 sequence (DNA): TGTGCCAGCAGCTTGATAGGGACTGGCACCTACGAGCAGTACTTC. Its protein is CASSLIGTGTYEQYF.

This sequence joins TRBV28 and TRBJ2-3, with D unclear. The CDR3 sequence is 14 residues long. Germline V CDR1 and CDR2: MDHEN, SYDVKM. With 10 bases removed from V and 3 bases from J, the gap between germline ends came to 17 bases. CDR3 sequence: CAISIRPPTDTQYF. The CDR3 nucleotides are TGTGCCATTTCAATTCGGCCCCCTACAGATACGCAGTATTTT.

The chain uses TRBV7-3 and TRBJ2-3; D is uncertain. This CDR3 spans 13 amino acids. Germline CDR1 is SGHTA and CDR2 is FQGTGA. With 3 bases removed from V and 8 bases from J, the gap between germline ends came to 12 bases. In DNA form, the CDR3 reads TGTGCCAGCAGCTTCGGCAGCATGGGTACGCAGTATTTT. Residues: CASSFGSMGTQYF.

The CDR3 here is CASKRDSSGNTIYF. The CDR3, as DNA: TGTGCCAGTAAAAGGGACTCCTCTGGAAACACCATATATTTT. The genes are TRBV19 and TRBJ1-3, with D perhaps matching TRBD1 (5 bases). Trimming removed 7 bases at V and 0 bases at J, with 10 bases between. This CDR3 is built from 14 residues. CDR1 and CDR2 from the germline V gene are LNHDA and SQIVND (reference sequence).

J is TRBJ2-7 and V is TRBV2; 11 bases align to TRBD2. This CDR3 is 15 amino acids long. J was trimmed by 7 bases and V by 4 bases; bases with no gene match: 9. The germline gives CDR1 SNHLY, CDR2 FYNNEI. The CDR3 bases are TGTGCCAGCAGTGGTACTAGCGGGGGAGTAAAAGAGCAGTACTTC. This codes for CASSGTSGGVKEQYF.

V and J are TRBV4-3 and TRBJ2-5; D is undetermined. CDR1 is LGHNA, CDR2 YSLEER, per germline. The CDR3 is made up of 17 amino acids. V gave up 0 bases and J gave up 5 bases, with 19 bases separating them. The CDR3, as DNA: TGCGCCAGCAGCCAAGATCTTGTGGCGTTAGGGTCGGAGACCCAGTACTTC. Translation: CASSQDLVALGSETQYF.

The chain combines TRBV4-3 with TRBJ2-5; D may match TRBD1 or TRBD2 (5 bases each). This CDR3 comprises 14 residues. The V end was cut by 0 bases, the J end by 5 bases, with 10 bases between. CDR1 and CDR2 from the germline V gene are LGHNA and YSLEER. The CDR3 protein is CASSQDVGTETQYF. Written as DNA, the CDR3 is TGCGCCAGCAGCCAAGATGTCGGGACGGAGACCCAGTACTTC.

The gene calls are TRBV5-1 and TRBJ2-2; D ambiguous. Germline V gives CDR1 SGHRS, CDR2 YFSETQ. With 4 bases removed from V and 0 bases from J, the gap between germline ends came to 13 bases. The CDR3 runs 16 residues. The CDR3 DNA follows: TGCGCCAGCAGCCCCCTCGATGGGTCGAACACCGGGGAGCTGTTTTTT. Translation: CASSPLDGSNTGELFF.

The V and J genes are TRBV9 and TRBJ2-5; TRBD1 might be the D (6 bases). The CDR3 contains 14 residues. Deletions cut 2 bases from V and 1 base from J, with 9 bases between. Germline V CDR1 and CDR2: SGDLS, YYNGEE. Here the CDR3 DNA reads TGTGCCAGCAGCGTTACAGGGATCCAAGAGACCCAGTACTTC. Amino acids: CASSVTGIQETQYF.

The chain is built from TRBV25-1 and TRBJ1-6; 7 positions match TRBD1. The V segment lost 3 bases and the J segment 7 bases; nucleotides outside the gene matches: 12. The CDR3 extends over 17 amino acids. CDR1 MGHDK and CDR2 SYGVNS come from the germline V gene. The CDR3 region has the DNA TGTGCCAGCAGTGACATTGTCGTCGGGACAGTCAATTCACCCCTCCACTTT. Residues: CASSDIVVGTVNSPLHF.

This chain links TRBV28 with TRBJ2-1; the match to TRBD2 covers 11 bases. V dropped 2 bases and J dropped 1; count of bases not matched to a gene: 4. The germline gives CDR1 MDHEN, CDR2 SYDVKM. There are 17 residues in the CDR3. The CDR3 DNA follows: TGTGCCAGCAGTTTAAGGGGACTAGCGGATTCCTACAATGAGCAGTTCTTC. Protein: CASSLRGLADSYNEQFF. Using reference TRBV28 and TRBJ2-1 for the parts outside the CDR3, the full variable domain is DVKVTQSSRYLVKRTGEKVFLECVQDMDHENMFWYRQDPGLGLRLIYFSYDVKMKEKGDIPEGYSVSREKKERFSLILESASTNQTSMYLCASSLRGLADSYNEQFFGPGTRLTVL.

Here the CDR3 DNA reads TGCGCCAGCAGCTTGGGTCCTGGGACAGGGTCCTACGAGCAGTACTTC. It encodes CASSLGPGTGSYEQYF. The chain links TRBV5-1 to TRBJ2-7; 9 positions match TRBD1. Germline V lookup: CDR1 SGHRS, CDR2 YFSETQ. The CDR3 contains 16 residues. Trimming removed 0 bases from V and 1 base from J; junction bases left unmatched: 5.

The rearrangement joins TRBV2 to TRBJ1-6; D perhaps matches TRBD1 (6 bases). Trimming cost V 6 bases and J 5 bases, with 11 bases left between them. Germline values: CDR1 SNHLY, CDR2 FYNNEI. This CDR3 has 14 amino acids. CDR3 in amino acids: CASRQQGDNSPLHF. In nucleotides, the CDR3 is TGTGCCAGCAGACAACAGGGCGATAATTCACCCCTCCACTTT.

The chain recombines TRBV18 with TRBJ2-7, with D possibly TRBD2 on 5 matching bases. CDR3 length: 13 residues. CDR1 and CDR2 (germline): KGHSH, LQKENI. Trimming shortened V by 3 bases and J by 3 bases, and 9 bases separated the two germline ends. CDR3 amino acids: CASSPDLRYEQYF. DNA for the CDR3: TGTGCCAGCTCACCGGACTTACGCTACGAGCAGTACTTC.

The count of this clone is one. This chain joins TRBV30 and TRBJ2-1; possible D gene TRBD1, 6 bases. V gave up 1 base and J gave up 3 bases, with 19 bases separating them. Germline CDR1 is GTSNPN and CDR2 is SVGIG (reference sequence). The CDR3 consists of 17 residues. The CDR3 is CAWSGQVLESLYNEQFF. The CDR3 region has the DNA TGTGCCTGGAGTGGACAGGTGTTGGAGAGCCTCTACAATGAGCAGTTCTTC.

The chain carries TRBV6-5 and TRBJ1-1, with TRBD1 as a possible D gene (5 bases). V lost 8 bases and J 7 bases, leaving 11 bases between the germline ends. The CDR3 loop spans 11 amino acids. Germline CDR1 and CDR2: MNHEY and SVGAGI. The CDR3 sequence: CASAGVGEAFF. CDR3 DNA sequence: TGTGCCAGCGCGGGGGTCGGTGAAGCTTTCTTT.

The J gene is TRBJ2-1, the V gene TRBV5-1, with 10 bases fitting TRBD2. J gave up 4 bases and V 0 bases, and 10 bases lay outside the gene matches. Germline V lookup: CDR1 SGHRS, CDR2 YFSETQ. The CDR3 has 18 residues. Written as DNA, the CDR3 is TGCGCCAGCAGCTTGGGGCGACGGGGACTAGCGTCTTACAATGAGCAGTTCTTC. Encoded protein: CASSLGRRGLASYNEQFF.

The rearrangement joins TRBV28 to TRBJ1-2, with 9 bases aligning to TRBD1. CDR1 is MDHEN and CDR2 is SYDVKM in the germline V gene. There are 17 residues in the CDR3. J lost 6 bases, V lost 2 bases, and 13 bases had no gene match. The CDR3 DNA reads TGTGCCAGCAGTTTAAATCGGTGGGGACAGGGCTATAATGGCTACACCTTC. Its protein product is CASSLNRWGQGYNGYTF.

This clone was found a few times. CDR3 sequence: CASTRTSNNEQFF. The CDR3 DNA reads as TGTGCCAGCACCCGGACTAGCAACAATGAGCAGTTCTTC. This rearrangement joins TRBV27 to TRBJ2-1, with TRBD2 matching 8 bases. Trimming cost V 7 bases and J 5 bases; bases outside gene matches: 4. Germline CDR1 is MNHEY and CDR2 is SMNVEV (reference sequence). This CDR3 has 13 residues.

This rearrangement joins TRBV7-9 to TRBJ2-5, with a weak D call TRBD2 (6 bases). The germline CDR1 and CDR2 sequences are SEHNR and FQNEAQ (reference sequence). CDR3 size: 14 residues. The V gene lost 1 base and the J gene lost 6 bases, with 12 bases spanning the gap. The CDR3 bases are TGTGCCAGCAGCTTAGTTCTGGGCGGGAAGACCCAGTACTTC. This sequence encodes CASSLVLGGKTQYF.

This chain connects TRBV6-5 to TRBJ1-1; unclear D gene. CDR1 and CDR2 (germline): MNHEY, SVGAGI. The CDR3 length is 13 residues. V lost 7 bases, J lost 6 bases, and 15 bases lay in between. As DNA, the CDR3 is TGTGCCAGCATCAGCTCAACGGGCGCTGAAGCTTTCTTT. Protein sequence: CASISSTGAEAFF.